Presented here are 21 T cell receptor beta chains from one specimen sequenced in a study of OX40 agonist ivuxolimab in advanced cancers. Clones were sequenced by immunoSEQ multiplex PCR, and TCRdb holds only the in-frame ones, with some missing. This table has just under 45,000 clones, 80% appearing once. The material was CD4+ or CD8+ T cells sorted from blood, obtained in a trial of the OX40 agonist ivuxolimab. Every receptor here comes from an adult with an advanced solid tumor such as melanoma, head and neck, liver or kidney cancer.

The gene calls are TRBV18 and TRBJ2-1; 7 bases are a match to TRBD2. Germline V gene sequence: CDR1 KGHSH, CDR2 LQKENI. This CDR3 comprises 14 residues. The V gene end was trimmed by 3 bases and the J gene end by 7 bases; junction bases not matched to a gene: 6. CDR3 loop: CASSPVGGSNEQFF. DNA for the CDR3: TGTGCCAGCTCACCGGTCGGGGGGAGTAATGAGCAGTTCTTC.

V gene TRBV4-1 combines with J gene TRBJ2-2; maybe TRBD2 (6 bases). The CDR3 has 17 residues. Germline values: CDR1 MGHRA, CDR2 YSYEKL. V lost 4 bases to trimming and J lost 0 bases, with 15 bases between them. CDR3 protein: CASSRGGGQANTGELFF. The CDR3 coding sequence is TGCGCCAGCAGCCGCGGTGGAGGGCAAGCGAACACCGGGGAGCTGTTTTTT.

This clone has only one observation. CDR3 coding DNA: TGTGCCAGCAGCCAACAAGCTGCAGGTACTAGCAATCAGCCCCAGCATTTT. Its translation: CASSQQAAGTSNQPQHF. This chain uses TRBV7-9 with TRBJ1-5; D gene uncertain. This CDR3 spans 17 amino acids. V was cut by 5 bases and J by 0 bases, with 17 bases left in between. The germline V gene encodes CDR1 SEHNR and CDR2 FQNEAQ (reference sequence).

This rearrangement joins TRBV4-3 to TRBJ2-3, with 11 bases lining up with TRBD2. This CDR3 is 14 amino acids long. V lost 0 bases, J lost 11 bases, and 4 bases stayed unmatched. From germline, CDR1 is LGHNA and CDR2 YSLEER. The CDR3 sequence is CASSQDLLAGGQYF. In nucleotides, the CDR3 is TGCGCCAGCAGCCAAGATTTGCTAGCGGGGGGGCAGTATTTT.

V is TRBV7-3 and J is TRBJ2-1; 8 nucleotides align to TRBD2. J was trimmed by 5 bases and V by 0 bases; bases with no gene match: 12. Germline-derived CDR1 and CDR2 are SGHTA and FQGTGA. The CDR3 spans 18 residues. The CDR3 coding sequence is TGTGCCAGCAGCTTAACGGGGCTAGCGGGCGGATTAAACAATGAGCAGTTCTTC. Translated: CASSLTGLAGGLNNEQFF.

CDR3 in amino acids: CASSLSGQNQPQHF. The CDR3 nucleotides read TGTGCCAGCAGCTTATCCGGCCAGAATCAGCCCCAGCATTTT. The V and J genes are TRBV7-2 and TRBJ1-5; no clear D. CDR1 is SGHTA, CDR2 FQGNSA, per germline. The CDR3 has 14 residues. V lost 2 bases, J lost 4 bases, and 9 bases lay in between.

V and J are TRBV4-3 and TRBJ1-1, with a possible D match to TRBD1 (5 bases). The CDR3 is made up of 19 amino acids. From germline, CDR1 is LGHNA and CDR2 YSLEER. Trimming left V 4 bases short and J 4 bases short, with 28 bases between. CDR3 in amino acids: CASSLRGPGGGAKGTEAFF. DNA of the CDR3: TGCGCCAGCAGCCTACGCGGCCCCGGCGGGGGAGCTAAGGGCACTGAAGCTTTCTTT.

The chain joins TRBV27 to TRBJ2-1; 12 bases align to TRBD2. The germline CDR1 and CDR2 sequences are MNHEY and SMNVEV (reference sequence). The CDR3 loop spans 21 amino acids. The ends lost 0 bases at V and 7 bases at J; junction bases unmatched: 19. The CDR3, as DNA: TGTGCCAGCAGTTTATCGGTGCCACCTAGCGGGAGGGTGAATCGGTATAATGAGCAGTTCTTC. Translated, it gives CASSLSVPPSGRVNRYNEQFF.

The J gene is TRBJ2-7, the V gene TRBV7-2, with no clear D. This CDR3 region has 13 residues. Deletions cut 0 bases from V and 3 bases from J, with 6 bases between. The germline gives CDR1 SGHTA, CDR2 FQGNSA. The CDR3, as DNA: TGTGCCAGCAGCTTAGCGACGGGCTACGAGCAGTACTTC. Its translation is CASSLATGYEQYF.

The rearrangement joins TRBV5-1 to TRBJ2-3; TRBD2 aligns across 7 bases. CDR3 length equals 16 residues. Germline-derived CDR1 and CDR2 are SGHRS and YFSETQ. V lost 1 base and J lost 2; bases outside the gene matches: 7. Here the CDR3 reads CASSLRSLADTDTQYF. CDR3 nucleotide sequence: TGCGCCAGCAGCTTGAGGAGTCTAGCGGACACAGATACGCAGTATTTT.

This rearrangement joins TRBV5-1 to TRBJ1-1; 7 nucleotides agree with TRBD1. The V gene end was trimmed by 5 bases and the J gene end by 2 bases; junction bases not matched to a gene: 9. The CDR3 contains 15 residues. Germline CDR1 SGHRS, CDR2 YFSETQ. The CDR3 DNA reads TGCGCCAGCAGTCACCCCGGGACAGTAAACACTGAAGCTTTCTTT. Amino acid sequence: CASSHPGTVNTEAFF.

V gene TRBV18 combines with J gene TRBJ1-5, with 7 bases lining up with TRBD1. The length of the CDR3 is 13 residues. J gave up 4 bases and V 6 bases, and 3 bases lay outside the gene matches. CDR1 is KGHSH, CDR2 LQKENI, per germline. The CDR3 spells CASSPDRNQPQHF. Here the CDR3 DNA reads TGTGCCAGCTCCCCGGACAGGAATCAGCCCCAGCATTTT.

The chain couples TRBV7-6 to TRBJ1-1; 7 bases line up with TRBD1. CDR1 and CDR2 from the germline V gene are SGHVS and FNYEAQ. With 1 base clipped from V and 2 bases from J, the junction kept 7 bases outside the gene matches. This CDR3 is 16 amino acids long. In DNA form, the CDR3 reads TGTGCCAGCAGCTTAGACGGAAACAGGGGAAACACTGAAGCTTTCTTT. This encodes CASSLDGNRGNTEAFF.

The chain has TRBV7-2 and TRBJ1-5; 7 nucleotides line up with TRBD1. V dropped 4 bases and J dropped 5; count of bases not matched to a gene: 11. The CDR3 is 16 residues long. Germline V gives CDR1 SGHTA, CDR2 FQGNSA. CDR3 sequence reads: CASSYKTGAWYQPQHF. In DNA form, the CDR3 reads TGTGCCAGCAGCTACAAAACAGGGGCCTGGTATCAGCCCCAGCATTTT.

This clone has only one observation. CDR3 region: CASSYWTNTEAFF. Here the CDR3 DNA reads TGTGCCAGCAGTTATTGGACGAACACTGAAGCTTTCTTT. The chain recombines TRBV6-5 with TRBJ1-1, with no clear D. Trimming stripped 3 bases from V and 1 base from J, with 6 bases between. The CDR3 sequence is 13 residues long. Germline V gene lookup returns CDR1 MNHEY and CDR2 SVGAGI.

The CDR3 loop is CASSYGVSSYNEQFF. The CDR3 region has the DNA TGTGCCAGCAGCTACGGGGTTAGCTCCTACAATGAGCAGTTCTTC. The V call is TRBV7-9, the J call TRBJ2-1, with D perhaps matching TRBD2 (5 bases). The CDR3 has 15 amino acids. Germline V gene lookup returns CDR1 SEHNR and CDR2 FQNEAQ (reference sequence). V lost 4 bases and J lost 0, with 10 bases in between.

J is TRBJ2-2 and V is TRBV7-2, with a possible D match to TRBD1 (6 bases). Germline V gives CDR1 SGHTA, CDR2 FQGNSA. The CDR3 totals 16 residues. V was clipped by 5 bases and J by 5 bases, with 18 bases between them. The CDR3 loop reads CASSPGTPLFTGELFF. CDR3 DNA sequence: TGTGCCAGCAGCCCGGGGACACCACTTTTTACCGGGGAGCTGTTTTTT.

This chain connects TRBV5-4 to TRBJ1-1; the D gene is possibly TRBD1 (5 bases). The germline gives CDR1 SGHNT, CDR2 YYREEE (reference sequence). The CDR3 has 14 residues. V lost 3 bases and J 12 bases, leaving 21 bases between the germline ends. CDR3 sequence: CASSWGGIYSQTFF. The CDR3 region has the DNA TGTGCCAGCAGCTGGGGGGGGATCTATTCTCAGACTTTCTTT.

Only one count was recorded for this clone. This chain uses TRBV7-2 with TRBJ1-2; maybe TRBD1 (6 bases). Germline loops: CDR1 SGHTA, CDR2 FQGNSA. This CDR3 comprises 15 residues. Deletions cut 5 bases from V and 7 bases from J, with 20 bases between. The CDR3 is CASSTLGGGSSGYTF. For the CDR3, the DNA is TGTGCCAGCAGCACGTTAGGAGGGGGGTCGAGTGGCTACACCTTC. The variable domain in full, with the rest retrieved from reference TRBV7-2 and TRBJ1-2, is GAGVSQSPSNKVTEKGKDVELRCDPISGHTALYWYRQSLGQGLEFLIYFQGNSAPDKSGLPSDRFSAERTGGSVSTLTIQRTQQEDSAVYLCASSTLGGGSSGYTFGSGTRLTVV.

The chain couples TRBV7-2 to TRBJ2-1, with TRBD2 identical over 14 bases. The CDR3 runs to 17 residues. Germline V gives CDR1 SGHTA, CDR2 FQGNSA. V lost 3 bases to trimming and J lost 7 bases; unmatched junction nucleotides: 8. For the CDR3, the DNA is TGTGCCAGCAGCTTTAGACTAGCGGGAGGGCCGGGTAATGAGCAGTTCTTC. Translated, it gives CASSFRLAGGPGNEQFF.

V gene TRBV30 combines with J gene TRBJ2-3; D is undetermined. This CDR3 has 13 amino acids. Germline lookup yields CDR1 GTSNPN and CDR2 SVGIG (reference sequence). The V end was cut by 5 bases, the J end by 2 bases, with 11 bases between. The CDR3 DNA reads as TGTGCCTGGTCCCGCCTTAACACAGATACGCAGTATTTT. This gives the protein CAWSRLNTDTQYF.